What follows is one T cell receptor beta chain and its context. Living in under 30 US areas, the participants were between roughly 18 and 95 years of age. These data originate in a study of blood T cell repertoires in COVID-19. Looking at the study overall: The United States, Italy and Spain supplied acute and convalescent COVID-19 samples. Nucleic acid was either cDNA or gDNA, and it came from T cells, B-cell-depleted T cells, or PBMCs.

Sequencing used immunoSEQ multiplex PCR; TCRdb keeps in-frame clones, though not all of them. The sample includes approximately 220,000 clones, about 87% of them seen just once. The receptor comes from a woman in her 30s with acute COVID-19. Sequenced material: PBMCs or T cells enriched from blood (not recorded which).

For the CDR3, the DNA is TGTGCCAGCAGTCCAAACCTCTGGGGTTACAGGGGAGACTCTGGAAACACCATATATTTT. It translates to CASSPNLWGYRGDSGNTIYF. V gene TRBV6-6 combines with J gene TRBJ1-3, with 7 bases identical to TRBD1. Losses at the gene ends were 5 bases for V and 0 bases for J; bases not matched to a gene: 19. The germline V gene has CDR1 MNHNY and CDR2 SVGAGI (reference sequence). CDR3 length: 20 amino acids.